This T cell receptor beta chain was retrieved from a study of shared T cell receptors in the human thymus. V lost 4 bases and J 4 bases, leaving 13 bases between the germline ends. CDR1 and CDR2 (germline): LNHDA, SQIVND (reference sequence). The CDR3 totals 15 residues. The method was immunoSEQ multiplex PCR; TCRdb's version includes in-frame clones alone and lacks a portion of them. The repertoire holds hundreds of thousands of clones, around 78% seen once, with around 0.012% in the top ten. These data were likewise used in another study, on human thymus T cells. That work adds: The source of the thymus tissue was resections taken during corrective heart surgery.

Material: thymocytes. The sequence came from a boy under two years old with a congenital heart defect. The chain combines TRBV19 with TRBJ2-2; a possible D gene is TRBD2 (6 bases). The CDR3 DNA is TGTGCCAGTAGTACGCCCCTGGGACTCACCGGGGAGCTGTTTTTT. Translated: CASSTPLGLTGELFF.